This T cell receptor beta chain is from a study of cytomegalovirus exposure and HLA in healthy donors. General observations from the study: A prior analysis recorded that most TCR beta V segments were productive about 87% or about 30% of the time.

About this clone itself: What it binds is not known.

Germline-derived CDR1 and CDR2 are LNHDA and SQIVND (reference sequence). The CDR3 extends over 12 amino acids. V was cut by 10 bases and J by 9 bases, with 16 bases left in between. The PCR contained 60 Vbeta and 13 Jbeta primers. Here immunoSEQ multiplex PCR was the method, and the copy in TCRdb shows in-frame clones only, minus some. This table holds about 190,000 clones, 84% found once. The clonotype was recovered from a boy between 10 and 17 years old in good health and CMV-seronegative. V and J are TRBV19 and TRBJ2-1; D not certain. Sequences were obtained from PBMCs. The CDR3 DNA is TGTGCCACTCAGACGGGTAATCGTGAGCAGTTCTTC. Amino acid sequence: CATQTGNREQFF.